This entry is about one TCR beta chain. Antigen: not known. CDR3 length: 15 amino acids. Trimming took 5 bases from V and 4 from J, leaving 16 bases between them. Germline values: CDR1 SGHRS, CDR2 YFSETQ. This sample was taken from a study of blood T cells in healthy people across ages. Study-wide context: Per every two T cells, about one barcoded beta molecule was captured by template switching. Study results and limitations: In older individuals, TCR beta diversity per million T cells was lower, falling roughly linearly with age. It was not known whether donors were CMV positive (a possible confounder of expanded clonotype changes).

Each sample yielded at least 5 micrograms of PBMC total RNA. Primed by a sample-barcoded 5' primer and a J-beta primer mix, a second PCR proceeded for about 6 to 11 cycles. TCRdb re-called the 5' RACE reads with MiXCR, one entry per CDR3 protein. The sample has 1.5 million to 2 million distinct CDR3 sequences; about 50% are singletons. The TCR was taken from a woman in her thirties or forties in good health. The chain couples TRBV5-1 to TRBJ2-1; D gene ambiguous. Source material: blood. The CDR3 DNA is TGCGCCAGCAGTCCGACCCAGCTGAAGTACAATGAGCAGTTCTTC. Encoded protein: CASSPTQLKYNEQFF.